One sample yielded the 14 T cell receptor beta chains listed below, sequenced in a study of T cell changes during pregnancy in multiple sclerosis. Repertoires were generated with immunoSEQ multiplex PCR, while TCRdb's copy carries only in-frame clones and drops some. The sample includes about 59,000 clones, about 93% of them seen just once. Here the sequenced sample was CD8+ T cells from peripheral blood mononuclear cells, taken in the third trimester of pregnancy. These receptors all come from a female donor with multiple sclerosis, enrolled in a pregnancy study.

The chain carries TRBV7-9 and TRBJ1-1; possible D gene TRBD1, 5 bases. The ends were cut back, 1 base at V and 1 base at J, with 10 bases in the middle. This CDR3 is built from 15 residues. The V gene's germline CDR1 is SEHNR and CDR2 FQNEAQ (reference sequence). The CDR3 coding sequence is TGTGCCAGCAGCTTAGTAACTACAGGGAACACTGAAGCTTTCTTT. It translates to CASSLVTTGNTEAFF.

The CDR3 protein is CASTGKAGGPSEQYF. The CDR3 DNA follows: TGTGCCAGCACGGGGAAAGCGGGAGGGCCCTCCGAGCAGTACTTC. The chain is built from TRBV6-1 and TRBJ2-7; 10 bases are a match to TRBD2. Per the germline V gene, CDR1 is MNHNS and CDR2 is SASEGT. The ends lost 7 bases at V and 6 bases at J; junction bases unmatched: 12. The CDR3 totals 15 residues.

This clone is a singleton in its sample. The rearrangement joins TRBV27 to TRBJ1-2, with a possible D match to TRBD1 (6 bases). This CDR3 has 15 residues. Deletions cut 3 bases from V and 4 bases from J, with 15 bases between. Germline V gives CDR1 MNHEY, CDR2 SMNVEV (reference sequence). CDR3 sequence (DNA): TGTGCCAGCAGTTTGCAAAGGACAGCTTTCTATGGCTACACCTTC. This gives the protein CASSLQRTAFYGYTF.

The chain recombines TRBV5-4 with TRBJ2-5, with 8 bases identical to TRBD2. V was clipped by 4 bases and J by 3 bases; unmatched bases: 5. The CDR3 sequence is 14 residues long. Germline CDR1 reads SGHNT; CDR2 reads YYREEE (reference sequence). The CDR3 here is CASSRPGLEETQYF. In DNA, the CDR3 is TGTGCCAGCAGCCGGCCGGGACTAGAAGAGACCCAGTACTTC.

CDR3 residues: CASSQDGGSSYNSPLHF. In DNA, the CDR3 is TGCGCCAGCAGCCAAGATGGCGGGAGCTCCTATAATTCACCCCTCCACTTT. The chain uses TRBV4-3 and TRBJ1-6; D call uncertain. Germline values: CDR1 LGHNA, CDR2 YSLEER. The CDR3 length is 17 residues. The germline V and J ends were trimmed by 0 bases and 0 bases, with 9 bases remaining between them.

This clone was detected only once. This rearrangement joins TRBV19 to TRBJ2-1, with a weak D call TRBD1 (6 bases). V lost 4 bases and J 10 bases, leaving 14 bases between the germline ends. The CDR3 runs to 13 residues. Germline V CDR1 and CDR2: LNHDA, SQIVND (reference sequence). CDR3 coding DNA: TGTGCCAGTAGTACACAGGGACCTGTGGAGCAGTTCTTC. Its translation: CASSTQGPVEQFF.

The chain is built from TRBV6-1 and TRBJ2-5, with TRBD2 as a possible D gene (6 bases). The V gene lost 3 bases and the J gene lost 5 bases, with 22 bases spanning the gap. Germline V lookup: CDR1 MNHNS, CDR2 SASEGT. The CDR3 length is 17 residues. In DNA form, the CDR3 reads TGTGCCAGCAGTGAGTATTTAGCGGACGGTGAAGTGGAGACCCAGTACTTC. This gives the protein CASSEYLADGEVETQYF.

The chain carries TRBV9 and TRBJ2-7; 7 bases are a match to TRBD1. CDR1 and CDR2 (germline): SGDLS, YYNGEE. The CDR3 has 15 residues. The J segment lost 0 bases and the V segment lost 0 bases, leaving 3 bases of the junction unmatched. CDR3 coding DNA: TGTGCCAGCAGCGTAGACGCAGGGGGCTCCTACGAGCAGTACTTC. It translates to CASSVDAGGSYEQYF. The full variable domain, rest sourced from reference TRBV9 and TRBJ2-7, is DSGVTQTPKHLITATGQRVTLRCSPRSGDLSVYWYQQSLDQGLQFLIQYYNGEERAKGNILERFSAQQFPDLHSELNLSSLELGDSALYFCASSVDAGGSYEQYFGPGTRLTVT.

CDR3 coding DNA: TGTGCCAGCAGTCTCCAGGGGTCCTCCTACGAGCAGTACTTC. It encodes CASSLQGSSYEQYF. This chain uses TRBV27 with TRBJ2-7; weak D call: TRBD1 (6 bases). The CDR3 runs to 14 residues. V was shortened by 5 bases and J by 0 bases, with 11 bases between the two germline ends. Germline V gene sequence: CDR1 MNHEY, CDR2 SMNVEV (reference sequence).

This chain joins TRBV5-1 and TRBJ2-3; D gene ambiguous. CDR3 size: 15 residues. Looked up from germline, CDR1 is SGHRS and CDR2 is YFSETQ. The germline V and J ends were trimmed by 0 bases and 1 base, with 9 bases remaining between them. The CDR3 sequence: CASSLDITGTDTQYF. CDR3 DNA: TGCGCCAGCAGCTTGGATATCACGGGCACAGATACGCAGTATTTT. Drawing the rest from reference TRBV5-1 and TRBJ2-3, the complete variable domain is KAGVTQTPRYLIKTRGQQVTLSCSPISGHRSVSWYQQTPGQGLQFLFEYFSETQRNKGNFPGRFSGRQFSNSRSEMNVSTLELGDSALYLCASSLDITGTDTQYFGPGTRLTVL.

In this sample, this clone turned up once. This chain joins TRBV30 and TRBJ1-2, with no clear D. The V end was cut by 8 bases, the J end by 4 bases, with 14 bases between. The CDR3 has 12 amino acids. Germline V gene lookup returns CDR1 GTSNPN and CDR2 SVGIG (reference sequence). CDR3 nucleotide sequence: TGTGCCGTCCCGGTCTCTGTCTATGGCTACACCTTC. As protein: CAVPVSVYGYTF.

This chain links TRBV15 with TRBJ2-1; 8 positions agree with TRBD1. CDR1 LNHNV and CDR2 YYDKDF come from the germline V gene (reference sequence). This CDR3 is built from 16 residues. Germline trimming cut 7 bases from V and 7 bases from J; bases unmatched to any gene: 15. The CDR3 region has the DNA TGTGCCACCATCCTGGACCGACAGGGGTTTGGAAATGAGCAGTTCTTC. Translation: CATILDRQGFGNEQFF.

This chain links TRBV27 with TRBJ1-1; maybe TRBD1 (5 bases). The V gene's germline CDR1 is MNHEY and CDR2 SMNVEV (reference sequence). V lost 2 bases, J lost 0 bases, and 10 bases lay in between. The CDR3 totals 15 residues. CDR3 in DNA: TGTGCCAGCAGTTTAGTGGGGGGGATGAACACTGAAGCTTTCTTT. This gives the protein CASSLVGGMNTEAFF.

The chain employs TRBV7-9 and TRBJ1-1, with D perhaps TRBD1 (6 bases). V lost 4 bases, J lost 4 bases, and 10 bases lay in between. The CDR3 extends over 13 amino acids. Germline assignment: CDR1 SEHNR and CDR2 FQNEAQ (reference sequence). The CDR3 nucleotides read TGTGCCAGCAGCTCACAGGGTGGCACTGAAGCTTTCTTT. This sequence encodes CASSSQGGTEAFF.